The entry that follows covers one TCR beta chain sequence. The antigen is unknown. The data are from a study of cytomegalovirus exposure and HLA in healthy donors. The study, taken as a whole, reports: TCR sequences were mostly rare, though some public TCRs occurred in many donors. Confirmation was obtained in vitro that a few CMV-associated chains are specific for CMV antigens. Cytomegalovirus association was listed for about 180 TCR beta chains.

Data came from immunoSEQ multiplex PCR; TCRdb stores just in-frame clones and leaves some out. Of 250,000 to 400,000 clones listed, approximately 91% are singletons. V lost 5 bases, J lost 0 bases, and 13 bases lay in between. The CDR3 length is 16 residues. Germline V CDR1 and CDR2: SGHNT, YENEEA. The chain links TRBV11-3 to TRBJ2-2; D is possibly TRBD1 (6 bases). The specimen was PBMCs. The sequence was obtained from a man younger than 45 in good health and CMV-seronegative. The CDR3 nucleotides are TGTGCCAGCAGCCTGAGGACAGTATCGAACACCGGGGAGCTGTTTTTT. Protein sequence: CASSLRTVSNTGELFF.